A single sample is the source of the 10 T cell receptor beta chains below, sequenced in a study of Ad26.COV2.S vaccination and SARS-CoV-2 variants. Described treatment: 19 received Ad26.COV2.S at low or high dose, single or two shots; a few received placebo; per-sample allocation not given. Each sample was drawn 63 days after the first injection (of vaccine or placebo). TCRdb's copy holds only in-frame clones and misses some; the assay was immunoSEQ multiplex PCR. The repertoire holds under 600,000 clones, with approximately 90% as singletons. The sample here was peripheral blood, taken in a trial of Ad26.COV2.S vaccine versus placebo. These receptors all come from a person between 18 and 65 years old who received the Ad26.COV2.S COVID-19 vaccine or a placebo.

This rearrangement joins TRBV21-1 to TRBJ1-6. TRBV21-1 is given as a pseudogene. The CDR3 totals 13 residues. DNA of the CDR3: TGTGCCGGTGGAAGGGCTAACCGTTCACCCCTCCACTTT. Translated, it gives CAGGRANRSPLHF.

CDR3 in amino acids: CAWSPISARNTEAFF. The CDR3 DNA is TGTGCCTGGAGTCCGATCAGCGCCCGGAACACTGAAGCTTTCTTT. The chain employs TRBV30 and TRBJ1-1, with D unresolved. Germline V gene data show CDR1 as GTSNPN and CDR2 as SVGIG (reference sequence). The V end lost 2 bases, the J end lost 1 base, and 14 bases lay between the germline ends. The CDR3 extends over 15 amino acids. The full variable domain, rest sourced from reference TRBV30 and TRBJ1-1, is SQTIHQWPATLVQPVGSPLSLECTVEGTSNPNLYWYRQAAGRGLQLLFYSVGIGQISSEVPQNLSASRPQDRQFILSSKKLLLSDSGFYLCAWSPISARNTEAFFGQGTRLTVV.

The sample holds one count of this clone. This chain joins TRBV7-6 and TRBJ2-7, with D uncertain. This CDR3 spans 15 amino acids. Germline V CDR1 and CDR2: SGHVS, FNYEAQ. The germline V and J ends were trimmed by 0 bases and 0 bases, with 9 bases remaining between them. As DNA, the CDR3 is TGTGCCAGCAGCTTAGCCCCGATCGGCTCCTACGAGCAGTACTTC. It specifies CASSLAPIGSYEQYF.

The chain is built from TRBV7-7 and TRBJ2-2; either TRBD1 or TRBD2 may supply D (5 bases each). CDR3 length equals 15 residues. Looked up from germline, CDR1 is SSHAT and CDR2 is FNYEAQ (reference sequence). CDR3 coding DNA: TGTGCTAGCCGCCGGGACCTAGCGAACACCGGGGAGCTGTTTTTT. This gives the protein CASRRDLANTGELFF.

This chain connects TRBV27 to TRBJ1-6; 7 bases match TRBD1. The germline V gene encodes CDR1 MNHEY and CDR2 SMNVEV (reference sequence). V shed 1 base, J shed 6 bases, and the junction held 6 bases outside the gene matches. The length of the CDR3 is 16 residues. The CDR3 region has the DNA TGTGCCAGCAGTTTATATACAGGGGTGGCTAATTCACCCCTCCACTTT. It translates to CASSLYTGVANSPLHF.

This chain joins TRBV27 and TRBJ2-3; possibly TRBD2 for D (5 bases). There are 15 residues in the CDR3. V was pared by 3 bases and J by 0 bases, with 10 bases between. The V gene's germline CDR1 is MNHEY and CDR2 SMNVEV (reference sequence). The CDR3, as DNA: TGTGCCAGCAGTTTCGGGATCCCGAGCACAGATACGCAGTATTTT. This translates into CASSFGIPSTDTQYF.

The J gene is TRBJ1-2, the V gene TRBV20-1; D is undetermined. The V gene's germline CDR1 is DFQATT and CDR2 SNEGSKA (reference sequence). There are 11 residues in the CDR3. Trimming removed 3 bases at V and 3 bases at J, with 5 bases between. The CDR3 is CSASLDYGYTF. As DNA, the CDR3 is TGCAGTGCTAGTCTGGACTATGGCTACACCTTC.

The chain joins TRBV9 to TRBJ2-1; D may be TRBD1 (6 bases). The ends were cut back, 0 bases at V and 1 base at J, with 14 bases in the middle. The CDR3 covers 17 residues. The germline gives CDR1 SGDLS, CDR2 YYNGEE. CDR3 region: CASSVAHEGDSYNEQFF. CDR3 DNA: TGTGCCAGCAGCGTAGCTCACGAGGGGGATTCCTACAATGAGCAGTTCTTC. The full variable domain, in which reference TRBV9 and TRBJ2-1 provide the parts outside the CDR3, is DSGVTQTPKHLITATGQRVTLRCSPRSGDLSVYWYQQSLDQGLQFLIQYYNGEERAKGNILERFSAQQFPDLHSELNLSSLELGDSALYFCASSVAHEGDSYNEQFFGPGTRLTVL.

This rearrangement joins TRBV5-1 to TRBJ1-1, with a weak D call TRBD1 (5 bases). The CDR3 spans 14 residues. V was cut by 0 bases and J by 5 bases, with 11 bases left in between. CDR1 and CDR2 (germline): SGHRS, YFSETQ. The CDR3 is CASSLAPWGTEAFF. The CDR3 DNA follows: TGCGCCAGCAGCTTGGCGCCCTGGGGGACTGAAGCTTTCTTT.

The chain has TRBV6-2 or TRBV6-3 and TRBJ1-2; no clear D gene. V gave up 4 bases and J gave up 2 bases, with 8 bases separating them. The CDR3 is 13 residues long. Germline loops: CDR1 MNHEY, CDR2 SVGEGT. DNA of the CDR3: TGTGCCAGCAGTTTGGACGGGAACTATGGCTACACCTTC. Its translation: CASSLDGNYGYTF.